This TCR beta chain stems from a study of CD8+CD57+ T cells in acquired aplastic anemia. Previously, flow cytometry had revealed CD8+CD57+ cell expansion in the patients chosen for sequencing. The TCR beta profiling, which covered VDJ combination and CDR3 sequence, was carried out using genomic DNA as the template. From the reads, TCRdb called clonotypes with MiXCR, one entry per CDR3 protein. There are 100,000 to 150,000 distinct CDR3 sequences in the sample; approximately 40% occur only once, and about 2.7% lies in the top ten. This clonotype was seen ten or more times. As yet, its antigen is unknown. Points from the study as a whole: Patient and control CD8+ Simpson's diversity was not significantly different.

V gave up 6 bases and J gave up 1 base, with 13 bases separating them. The germline V gene encodes CDR1 SGHRS and CDR2 YFSETQ. This CDR3 comprises 14 residues. The clonotype comes from a human donor with aplastic anemia. This chain links TRBV5-1 with TRBJ1-1; D not resolved. Sequenced material: sorted CD4+, CD8+, or CD8+CD57+ T cells (not recorded which) from PBMCs. The CDR3 protein is CASTVEPPNTEAFF. As DNA, the CDR3 is TGCGCCAGCACGGTGGAACCGCCGAACACTGAAGCTTTCTTT. The complete variable domain, with remaining parts taken from reference TRBV5-1 and TRBJ1-1, reads KAGVTQTPRYLIKTRGQQVTLSCSPISGHRSVSWYQQTPGQGLQFLFEYFSETQRNKGNFPGRFSGRQFSNSRSEMNVSTLELGDSALYLCASTVEPPNTEAFFGQGTRLTVV.